This TCR beta chain was observed in a study of shared clonotypes between healthy human individuals. Study-wide points: When naive CD4 clonotypes were compared across a handful of donors, 4% to 5.5% were shared. The researchers took only blood, and tissue repertoires probably look different.

CDR3 length equals 16 residues. Germline V gene sequence: CDR1 SGHTA, CDR2 FQGNSA. V was pared by 8 bases and J by 0 bases, with 10 bases of the junction left unmatched. An approximately 180 ng quantity of DNA, 30,000 to 35,000 T cell genomes, went into the sorted-subset replicate PCRs. TCRdb keeps only in-frame clones here, not all; method: immunoSEQ multiplex PCR. Of about 1.5 million clones in the sample, around 97% were seen once. Donors included only healthy HIV-negative adults lacking recent acute infections or vaccinations. With respect to this clone: The antigen remains unidentified.

V usage is TRBV7-2 and J usage is TRBJ2-1; TRBD2 matches 7 bases. The sample comprised naive CD4+ T cells sorted from blood. Subset indicated: CD45RA+ positively selected. This TCR was sampled from a man aged 25 to 40 in good health. Here the CDR3 reads CASGYFGGSSYNEQFF. The CDR3 nucleotides read TGTGCCAGCGGCTACTTCGGGGGGAGCTCCTACAATGAGCAGTTCTTC.